These 26 T cell receptor beta chains were sequenced from one sample in a study of CD8 T cells in ankylosing spondylitis. TCRdb re-derived calls from the 5' RACE reads in MiXCR, one entry per CDR3 protein. In the table there are a few hundred thousand distinct CDR3 sequences, about 13% of which are singletons. Which antigens these TCRs recognize remains unknown. Findings of the study overall: About 8 highly homologous variants made up a TCR beta motif, and this motif appeared characteristic of ankylosing spondylitis blood.

The sequenced material came from blood, either unsorted or a sorted T cell fraction (not recorded which). The receptors derive from a male donor with ankylosing spondylitis.

This chain uses TRBV20-1 with TRBJ2-5, with TRBD2 matching 7 bases. Trimming at V came to 6 bases and at J to 4 bases, leaving 8 bases not matched to a gene. Germline V gene lookup returns CDR1 DFQATT and CDR2 SNEGSKA (reference sequence). There are 13 residues in the CDR3. The CDR3 loop reads CSAAPTGGETQYF. The DNA for the CDR3 is TGCAGTGCCGCTCCTACGGGAGGAGAGACCCAGTACTTC.

The CDR3 region is CSVGWDRGNEQFF. The CDR3 nucleotides are TGCAGCGTTGGGTGGGACAGGGGCAATGAGCAGTTCTTC. The rearrangement uses TRBV29-1 and TRBJ2-1; TRBD1 aligns across 10 bases. The V gene end was trimmed by 4 bases and the J gene end by 6 bases; junction bases not matched to a gene: 3. The CDR3 is 13 residues long. Per germline, CDR1 SQVTM and CDR2 ANQGSEA.

This clonotype showed up just a few times. The J gene is TRBJ2-5, the V gene TRBV15; 9 bases match TRBD2. The junction had 3 bases not matched to a gene; V was cut back by 2 bases and J by 2 bases. CDR3 length: 15 amino acids. CDR1 LNHNV and CDR2 YYDKDF come from the germline V gene (reference sequence). The CDR3 reads CATSRTSGLQETQYF. The CDR3 region has the DNA TGTGCCACCAGCAGAACTAGCGGGCTACAAGAGACCCAGTACTTC. Together with reference TRBV15 and TRBJ2-5, the CDR3 gives the full variable domain: DAMVIQNPRYQVTQFGKPVTLSCSQTLNHNVMYWYQQKSSQAPKLLFHYYDKDFNNEADTPDNFQSRRPNTSFCFLDIRSPGLGDTAMYLCATSRTSGLQETQYFGPGTRLLVL.

This chain connects TRBV29-1 to TRBJ2-3, with D perhaps TRBD1 (6 bases). This CDR3 has 12 amino acids. CDR1 and CDR2 (germline): SQVTM, ANQGSEA. Trimming pared 4 bases from V and 11 bases from J, leaving 16 bases between. The CDR3 region is CSVARAGDGQYF. In DNA, the CDR3 is TGCAGCGTTGCCCGGGCAGGGGATGGGCAGTATTTT.

The V call is TRBV7-8, the J call TRBJ1-5; perhaps TRBD1 as D (6 bases). Germline lookup yields CDR1 SGHVS and CDR2 FQNEAQ. The V and J ends lost 5 bases and 2 bases respectively, with 16 bases between them. The CDR3 contains 16 residues. CDR3 amino acids: CASSPQGRRGNQPQHF. The DNA for the CDR3 is TGTGCCAGCAGCCCACAGGGAAGGAGGGGCAATCAGCCCCAGCATTTT. The entire variable domain, with the rest obtained from reference TRBV7-8 and TRBJ1-5, is as follows: GAGVSQSPRYKVAKRGQDVALRCDPISGHVSLFWYQQALGQGPEFLTYFQNEAQLDKSGLPSDRFFAERPEGSVSTLKIQRTQQEDSAVYLCASSPQGRRGNQPQHFGDGTRLSIL.

The chain carries TRBV20-1 and TRBJ2-1; 9 positions agree with TRBD1. Per germline, CDR1 DFQATT and CDR2 SNEGSKA (reference sequence). Trimming cost V 0 bases and J 8 bases; bases outside gene matches: 14. The CDR3 has 17 amino acids. The CDR3, as DNA: TGCAGTGCTAGAGATACAGGGGGCGTTCTTCCCGGCGATGAGCAGTTCTTC. The encoded protein is CSARDTGGVLPGDEQFF.

This chain joins TRBV10-3 and TRBJ2-1, with TRBD2 matching 12 bases. The V segment lost 6 bases and the J segment 7 bases; nucleotides outside the gene matches: 16. CDR3 size: 18 residues. Germline V CDR1 and CDR2: ENHRY, SYGVKD. The CDR3 DNA reads as TGTGCCATCAGCCAAGAGGTCGGACTAGCGGGAAAGGCGAATGAGCAGTTCTTC. Protein sequence: CAISQEVGLAGKANEQFF.

The rearrangement uses TRBV21-1 and TRBJ1-5; the tabulated D call, TRBD1, remains unverified against the DNA. TRBV21-1 is a pseudogene. This CDR3 has 18 residues. CDR3: CASSKGSGREERRQPQHF. CDR3 coding DNA: TGTGCCAGCAGCAAAGGGTCCGGCCGGGAAGAGAGGAGACAGCCCCAGCATTTT.

J is TRBJ2-7 and V is TRBV20-1; 11 nucleotides match TRBD2. This CDR3 comprises 13 residues. From germline, CDR1 is DFQATT and CDR2 SNEGSKA (reference sequence). The J segment lost 7 bases and the V segment lost 1 base, leaving 3 bases of the junction unmatched. In nucleotides, the CDR3 is TGCAGTGCTAGAGTAGCGGGAGGGTGGGAGCAGTACTTC. It encodes CSARVAGGWEQYF.

In this sample, this clonotype turned up a few times. The chain joins TRBV10-3 to TRBJ1-5; D not resolved. The germline gives CDR1 ENHRY, CDR2 SYGVKD. The germline V and J ends were trimmed by 4 bases and 8 bases, with 12 bases remaining between them. CDR3 size: 13 residues. Written as DNA, the CDR3 is TGTGCCATCAGTGGACAACCGATTGAGCCCCAGCATTTT. It yields the protein CAISGQPIEPQHF.

This clonotype occurred a few times. V and J are TRBV12-3 or TRBV12-4 and TRBJ1-2; 8 bases map to TRBD1. CDR3 length equals 13 residues. V was pared by 6 bases and J by 8 bases, with 8 bases of the junction left unmatched. CDR3: CASSPSTGAGYTF. DNA for the CDR3: TGTGCCAGCAGCCCATCGACAGGGGCCGGCTACACCTTC.

The chain combines TRBV20-1 with TRBJ2-7, with a weak D call TRBD2 (6 bases). V gave up 2 bases and J gave up 2 bases, with 13 bases separating them. CDR3 length: 14 amino acids. Germline assignment: CDR1 DFQATT and CDR2 SNEGSKA (reference sequence). CDR3 sequence (DNA): TGCAGTGCTAGATCGGGGGACCAGACCTACGAGCAGTACGTC. Amino acids: CSARSGDQTYEQYV.

The chain employs TRBV7-2 and TRBJ2-7; 12 bases agree with TRBD2. With 4 bases clipped from V and 0 bases from J, the junction kept 4 bases outside the gene matches. The CDR3 is 16 amino acids. Germline V CDR1 and CDR2: SGHTA, FQGNSA. The chain's CDR3 is CASSYPSGRASYEQYF. In DNA, the CDR3 is TGTGCCAGCAGCTACCCTAGCGGGAGGGCCTCCTACGAGCAGTACTTC. The entire variable domain, with the rest obtained from reference TRBV7-2 and TRBJ2-7, is as follows: GAGVSQSPSNKVTEKGKDVELRCDPISGHTALYWYRQSLGQGLEFLIYFQGNSAPDKSGLPSDRFSAERTGGSVSTLTIQRTQQEDSAVYLCASSYPSGRASYEQYFGPGTRLTVT.

This chain joins TRBV15 and TRBJ1-2; 7 nucleotides match TRBD1. This CDR3 is 15 amino acids long. The ends lost 0 bases at V and 3 bases at J; junction bases unmatched: 4. CDR1 and CDR2 (germline): LNHNV, YYDKDF (reference sequence). The CDR3 sequence is CATSRDFQGDYGYTF. The DNA for the CDR3 is TGTGCCACCAGCAGAGATTTTCAGGGGGACTATGGCTACACCTTC.

This clonotype has more than one count but fewer than ten. The chain links TRBV20-1 to TRBJ2-3; D gene uncertain. This CDR3 has 11 amino acids. Per the germline V gene, CDR1 is DFQATT and CDR2 is SNEGSKA (reference sequence). Trimming took 6 bases from V and 4 from J, leaving 8 bases between them. The CDR3 region has the DNA TGCAGTGCGGGGATATCAGATACGCAGTATTTT. Translation gives CSAGISDTQYF.

This clonotype was picked up a small number of times. This chain links TRBV10-2 with TRBJ1-6; 9 bases match TRBD1. V lost 8 bases and J lost 7; bases outside the gene matches: 0. The CDR3 totals 12 residues. Germline V gene data show CDR1 as WSHSY and CDR2 as SAAADI. For the CDR3, the DNA is TGCGCCAGCGGGACAGGGAATTCACCCCTCCACTTT. This translates into CASGTGNSPLHF.

This clonotype was counted a few times. The rearrangement joins TRBV7-2 to TRBJ2-5; tentative D call: TRBD2 (5 bases). V was shortened by 1 base and J by 5 bases, with 17 bases between the two germline ends. CDR1 is SGHTA, CDR2 FQGNSA, per germline. The CDR3 runs 16 residues. This CDR3 is CASSLGLATSGETQYF. The CDR3 DNA sequence: TGTGCCAGCAGCTTAGGATTAGCAACTAGTGGGGAGACCCAGTACTTC.

The chain carries TRBV12-3 or TRBV12-4 and TRBJ2-1; the match to TRBD2 covers 9 bases. The junction had 8 bases not matched to a gene; V was cut back by 4 bases and J by 10 bases. The length of the CDR3 is 14 residues. CDR3 loop: CASSSLAGVVEQFF. The CDR3 nucleotides read TGTGCCAGCAGTTCGTTAGCGGGAGTAGTGGAGCAGTTCTTC.

This clonotype has a handful of counts. This rearrangement joins TRBV7-9 to TRBJ2-7; D may correspond to TRBD1 or TRBD2 (6 bases each). The germline V and J ends were trimmed by 2 bases and 1 base, with 15 bases remaining between them. The germline V gene has CDR1 SEHNR and CDR2 FQNEAQ (reference sequence). The CDR3 covers 16 residues. CDR3 in amino acids: CASSLKVGAGSYEQYF. The CDR3 DNA reads as TGTGCCAGCAGCTTAAAGGTGGGGGCGGGATCCTACGAGCAGTACTTC.

The chain is built from TRBV20-1 and TRBJ2-1, with 11 bases matching TRBD2. The CDR3 totals 14 residues. The V gene's germline CDR1 is DFQATT and CDR2 SNEGSKA (reference sequence). Trimming cost V 5 bases and J 2 bases; bases outside gene matches: 2. The CDR3 loop reads CSALLAGAYNEQFF. In nucleotides, the CDR3 is TGCAGTGCTTTACTAGCGGGAGCCTACAATGAGCAGTTCTTC.

This clonotype has just a few counts. This chain links TRBV10-1 with TRBJ2-3; perhaps TRBD2 as D (6 bases). The CDR3 has 14 amino acids. V lost 4 bases and J lost 0, with 8 bases in between. From germline, CDR1 is WNHNN and CDR2 SYGVQD (reference sequence). The CDR3 bases are TGCGCCAGCAGTGGTGCGGGGAGCACAGATACGCAGTATTTT. It yields the protein CASSGAGSTDTQYF.

This clonotype was detected a few times. This chain joins TRBV4-1 and TRBJ1-5; possibly TRBD1 for D (5 bases). The V end lost 1 base, the J end lost 6 bases, and 13 bases lay between the germline ends. The CDR3 has 15 residues. From germline, CDR1 is MGHRA and CDR2 YSYEKL. CDR3 protein: CASSQAGRVGQPQHF. CDR3 sequence (DNA): TGCGCCAGCAGCCAAGCGGGACGAGTCGGTCAGCCCCAGCATTTT.

The chain joins TRBV7-9 to TRBJ2-2; TRBD1 is a possible D gene (6 bases). V was pared by 10 bases and J by 6 bases, with 21 bases between. The germline V gene has CDR1 SEHNR and CDR2 FQNEAQ (reference sequence). This CDR3 contains 15 residues. The CDR3 reads CATSNGGGSAGELFF. DNA of the CDR3: TGTGCCACCTCCAACGGTGGGGGCTCGGCCGGGGAGCTGTTTTTT.

This clonotype appeared a few times. This sequence joins TRBV23-1 and TRBJ1-2; D remains unclear. TRBV23-1 is identified as an open reading frame with a role that is uncertain. CDR3 length equals 13 residues. The V and J ends lost 1 base and 8 bases respectively, with 11 bases between them. The DNA for the CDR3 is TGCGCCAGCAGTCAATTGTACCTCGGAGGCTACACCTTC. Translated: CASSQLYLGGYTF.

There are many counts of this clonotype. This chain links TRBV29-1 with TRBJ2-3, with D unresolved. Germline-derived CDR1 and CDR2 are SQVTM and ANQGSEA. The CDR3 runs 13 residues. The V gene lost 6 bases and the J gene lost 0 bases, with 10 bases spanning the gap. CDR3 protein: CSVGPTSTDTQYF. The CDR3 coding sequence is TGCAGCGTAGGGCCTACTAGCACAGATACGCAGTATTTT.

This clonotype was seen a few times. V and J are TRBV4-1 and TRBJ2-3; D ambiguous. The CDR3 has 17 amino acids. Germline lookup yields CDR1 MGHRA and CDR2 YSYEKL. V was clipped by 0 bases and J by 7 bases, with 20 bases between them. The DNA for the CDR3 is TGCGCCAGCAGCCAAGATTCGGCAGTTTTTGTAAGCTATACGCAGTATTTT. Translating gives CASSQDSAVFVSYTQYF.